This TCR beta chain appears in the sequencing data of a study of blood T cells in healthy people across ages. A J-beta primer mix and a sample-barcoded 5' primer were used in a second PCR of roughly 6 to 11 cycles. TCRdb fed the 5' RACE reads into MiXCR, producing one record per CDR3 protein. The table lists about 750,000 distinct CDR3 sequences, about 55% of them singletons. Trimming took 4 bases from V and 4 from J, leaving 14 bases between them. Germline assignment: CDR1 SGDLS and CDR2 YYNGEE. The CDR3 covers 14 residues. This TCR came from an elderly man in good health. Material: blood. V is TRBV9 and J is TRBJ1-2; a weak D match, TRBD1 (5 bases). CDR3 coding DNA: TGTGCCAGCAGCCCCTGGACACCGCGCTATGGCTACACCTTC. It specifies CASSPWTPRYGYTF.